The sequence of this TCR beta chain was determined in a study of blood T cell repertoires in COVID-19. Germline V gene data show CDR1 as KGHSH and CDR2 as LQKENI. The CDR3 is 16 amino acids. The trim removed 6 bases at V and 7 bases at J, leaving 8 bases unmatched. TCRdb keeps only in-frame clones here, not all; method: immunoSEQ multiplex PCR. Among some 200,000 clones listed, around 83% were seen once. The sequenced material came from peripheral blood. The source is a woman in her sixties with acute or convalescent COVID-19. The chain is built from TRBV18 and TRBJ2-2, with 13 bases lining up with TRBD2. In DNA, the CDR3 is TGTGCCAGCTCGTTTAGGACTAGCGGGAGTATCGGGGAGCTGTTTTTT. This codes for CASSFRTSGSIGELFF.